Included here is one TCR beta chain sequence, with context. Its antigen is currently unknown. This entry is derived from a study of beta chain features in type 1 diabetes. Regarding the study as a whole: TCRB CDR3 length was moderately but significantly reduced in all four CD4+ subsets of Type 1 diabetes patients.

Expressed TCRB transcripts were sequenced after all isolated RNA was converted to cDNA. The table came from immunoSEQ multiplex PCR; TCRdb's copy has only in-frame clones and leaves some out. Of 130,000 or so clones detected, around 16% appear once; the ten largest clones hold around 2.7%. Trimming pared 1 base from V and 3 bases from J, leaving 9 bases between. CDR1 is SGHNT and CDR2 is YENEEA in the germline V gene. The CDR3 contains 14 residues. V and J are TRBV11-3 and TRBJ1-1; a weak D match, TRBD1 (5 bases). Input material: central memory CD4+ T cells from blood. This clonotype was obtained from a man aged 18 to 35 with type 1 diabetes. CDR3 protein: CASSLAGGDTEAFF. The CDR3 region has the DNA TGTGCCAGCAGCTTAGCAGGAGGGGACACTGAAGCTTTCTTT.